This T cell receptor beta chain is drawn from a study of Ad26.COV2.S vaccination and SARS-CoV-2 variants. As for treatment: about 20 received Ad26.COV2.S at low or high dose, single or two shots; several received placebo; per-sample allocation not given. Day 63 after the first vaccine or placebo injection was the time point for sampling. The CDR3 totals 13 residues. V shed 2 bases and J 6 bases; nucleotides not matched to a gene: 2. Germline lookup yields CDR1 SNHLY and CDR2 FYNNEI. TCRdb's copy holds only in-frame clones and misses some; the assay was immunoSEQ multiplex PCR. Found here are 300,000 to 400,000 clones, roughly 84% of them singletons; the top ten hold around 3.7%.

The sequences come from peripheral blood, collected in a trial of Ad26.COV2.S vaccine versus placebo. The rearrangement links TRBV2 to TRBJ1-2, with 8 bases aligning to TRBD1. This sequence was found in a person between 18 and 59 years old who received the Ad26.COV2.S COVID-19 vaccine or a placebo. The DNA for the CDR3 is TGTGCCAGCAGTGAACAGGGGGCCGATGGCTACACCTTC. Amino acid sequence: CASSEQGADGYTF.